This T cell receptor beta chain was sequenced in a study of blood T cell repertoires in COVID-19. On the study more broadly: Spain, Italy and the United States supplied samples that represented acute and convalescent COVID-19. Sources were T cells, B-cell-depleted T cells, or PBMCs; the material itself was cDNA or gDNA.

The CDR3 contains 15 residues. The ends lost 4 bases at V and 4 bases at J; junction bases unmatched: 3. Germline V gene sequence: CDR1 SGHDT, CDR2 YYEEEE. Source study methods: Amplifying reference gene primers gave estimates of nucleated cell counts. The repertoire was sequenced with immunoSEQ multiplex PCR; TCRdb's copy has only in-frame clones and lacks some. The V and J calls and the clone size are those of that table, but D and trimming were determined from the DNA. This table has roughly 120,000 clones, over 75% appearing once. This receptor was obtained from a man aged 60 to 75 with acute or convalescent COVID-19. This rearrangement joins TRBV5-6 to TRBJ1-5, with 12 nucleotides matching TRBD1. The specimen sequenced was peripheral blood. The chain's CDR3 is CASSLGQGANQPQHF. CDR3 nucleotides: TGTGCCAGCAGCCTGGGACAGGGGGCTAATCAGCCCCAGCATTTT.